This passage covers 32 T cell receptor beta chains from one sample sequenced in a study of prognosis after radiotherapy for stage I lung cancer. Template was genomic DNA; TCR beta CDR3 amplified in two multiplex PCR rounds. Initially, in first-round PCR, primers specific to each TRBV and TRBJ gene were used. TCRdb used MiXCR to reprocess the multiplex PCR reads, holding one entry per CDR3 protein. The table includes about 59,000 distinct CDR3 sequences, 26% detected once. Source: PBMCs, taken before or after stereotactic body radiation therapy (not recorded which). The receptor source for this set is a donor over 45 with non-small cell lung cancer.

At least ten counts were recorded for this clonotype. This rearrangement joins TRBV28 to TRBJ1-2, with 7 bases identical to TRBD1. The V gene's germline CDR1 is MDHEN and CDR2 SYDVKM. Germline trimming cut 6 bases from V and 5 bases from J; bases unmatched to any gene: 12. The CDR3 spans 15 residues. This CDR3 is CASRLGGDSRYGYTF. Written as DNA, the CDR3 is TGTGCCAGCAGGCTAGGGGGCGACAGCCGATATGGCTACACCTTC.

V usage is TRBV7-2 and J usage is TRBJ2-7; 7 nucleotides match TRBD1. The CDR3 is 15 residues long. J lost 2 bases, V lost 0 bases, and 4 bases had no gene match. Germline values: CDR1 SGHTA, CDR2 FQGNSA. The CDR3 sequence is CASSLASGGTYEQYF. CDR3 bases: TGTGCCAGCAGCTTAGCGTCAGGGGGAACCTACGAGCAGTACTTC.

In its sample, this clonotype was seen a few times. A clone one base away is much larger, so this may be a read error. The genes are TRBV10-3 and TRBJ2-2; D uncertain. The CDR3 is 16 residues long. CDR1 ENHRY and CDR2 SYGVKD come from the germline V gene. V lost 1 base and J 7 bases, leaving 16 bases between the germline ends. The CDR3 sequence is CAISECGVAGDGELFF. The CDR3 nucleotides read TGTGCCATCAGTGAGTGTGGGGTAGCAGGAGACGGGGAGCTGTTTTTT.

The rearrangement uses TRBV2 and TRBJ1-5, with D possibly being TRBD1 (6 bases). The CDR3 runs to 12 residues. Trimming shortened V by 8 bases and J by 9 bases, and 14 bases separated the two germline ends. CDR1 SNHLY and CDR2 FYNNEI come from the germline V gene. The chain's CDR3 is CASDSQTGPQHF. The CDR3 bases are TGTGCCAGCGACAGCCAGACAGGGCCCCAGCATTTT.

The sample holds many counts of this clonotype. This rearrangement joins TRBV7-2 to TRBJ1-2; D not certain. The CDR3 consists of 10 residues. The V and J ends lost 1 base and 8 bases respectively, with 2 bases between them. Germline V gene sequence: CDR1 SGHTA, CDR2 FQGNSA. The CDR3 reads CASSLVGYTF. CDR3 nucleotide sequence: TGTGCCAGCAGCTTAGTCGGCTACACCTTC. The entire variable domain, with the rest obtained from reference TRBV7-2 and TRBJ1-2, is as follows: GAGVSQSPSNKVTEKGKDVELRCDPISGHTALYWYRQSLGQGLEFLIYFQGNSAPDKSGLPSDRFSAERTGGSVSTLTIQRTQQEDSAVYLCASSLVGYTFGSGTRLTVV.

This clonotype was observed at least ten times. V and J are TRBV6-2 or TRBV6-3 and TRBJ2-5, with D unresolved. This CDR3 is built from 11 residues. Germline lookup yields CDR1 MNHEY and CDR2 SVGEGT. V shed 8 bases and J shed 8 bases, with 12 bases lying between them. CDR3 region: CASFFGSTQYF. As DNA, the CDR3 is TGTGCCAGCTTTTTCGGAAGTACCCAGTACTTC.

Comment on this clonotype: A read error may be the cause here, since a much bigger clone is one base away. The chain employs TRBV5-4 and TRBJ2-3; D is perhaps TRBD2 (7 bases). The ends were cut back, 2 bases at V and 4 bases at J, with 14 bases in the middle. Germline-derived CDR1 and CDR2 are SGHNT and YYREEE (reference sequence). CDR3 length: 15 residues. The CDR3 nucleotides are TGTGCCAGCAGCTTCGGACTAGAGGGGGCAGATACGCAGTATTTT. Protein: CASSFGLEGADTQYF.

About this clonotype itself: A much larger clone differs by one base, so this may be a read error. CDR3 nucleotides: TGTGCCAGCAGCTTAACCGCGGGGAGTCCTGAAGCTTTCTTT. It specifies CASSLTAGSPEAFF. This sequence joins TRBV7-3 and TRBJ1-1, with D uncertain. The V end was cut by 0 bases, the J end by 6 bases, with 11 bases between. Germline V gene data show CDR1 as SGHTA and CDR2 as FQGTGA. The CDR3 sequence is 14 residues long.

This clonotype was seen at least ten times. This chain joins TRBV19 and TRBJ1-2; D remains unclear. Trimming removed 4 bases from V and 4 bases from J, with 10 bases in between. Looked up from germline, CDR1 is LNHDA and CDR2 is SQIVND (reference sequence). The CDR3 is 13 residues long. CDR3 loop: CASSNPQRYGYTF. In DNA form, the CDR3 reads TGTGCCAGTAGTAATCCCCAACGCTATGGCTACACCTTC. The entire variable domain, with the rest obtained from reference TRBV19 and TRBJ1-2, is as follows: DGGITQSPKYLFRKEGQNVTLSCEQNLNHDAMYWYRQDPGQGLRLIYYSQIVNDFQKGDIAEGYSVSREKKESFPLTVTSAQKNPTAFYLCASSNPQRYGYTFGSGTRLTVV.

Details on this clonotype: A far larger clone lies a single base away; this is likely a read error. The chain joins TRBV6-2 or TRBV6-3 to TRBJ1-2, with a tentative D call TRBD1 (6 bases). CDR1 and CDR2 from the germline V gene are MNHEY and SVGEGT. Trimming cost V 5 bases and J 4 bases, with 17 bases left between them. The CDR3 runs to 15 residues. CDR3 sequence (DNA): TGTGCCAGCAGTGGAGTTCTCCGGACAGTCTATGGCTACACCTTC. This sequence encodes CASSGVLRTVYGYTF.

To note about this clonotype: This may come from a read error, since a much larger clone is one base off. The V and J genes are TRBV6-2 or TRBV6-3 and TRBJ2-5; 7 positions match TRBD1. The CDR3 sequence is 16 residues long. Germline values: CDR1 MNHEY, CDR2 SVGEGT. For the CDR3, the DNA is TGTGCCAGCAGTAACAGGGGAGTGTGTCGGCAAGGGACCCAGTACTTC. Amino acids: CASSNRGVCRQGTQYF.

There are many counts of this clonotype. This CDR3 is CASSPDLSGVYGYTF. The CDR3 DNA is TGCGCCAGCAGCCCCGACCTCTCAGGGGTGTATGGCTACACCTTC. J is TRBJ1-2 and V is TRBV4-1; D is perhaps TRBD1 (6 bases). CDR1 and CDR2 (germline): MGHRA, YSYEKL. CDR3 length equals 15 residues. Trimming left V 4 bases short and J 5 bases short, with 17 bases between.

V usage is TRBV28 and J usage is TRBJ2-7, with D perhaps TRBD1 or TRBD2 (5 bases each). This CDR3 region has 15 residues. Trimming removed 6 bases at V and 0 bases at J, with 15 bases between. Germline assignment: CDR1 MDHEN and CDR2 SYDVKM. The CDR3 spells CASRLSLGTSYEQYF. The DNA for the CDR3 is TGTGCCAGCAGATTAAGTCTCGGGACCTCCTACGAGCAGTACTTC.

This clonotype occurred many times. The chain combines TRBV20-1 with TRBJ2-5; TRBD2 aligns across 9 bases. The CDR3 loop spans 14 amino acids. With V trimmed by 5 bases and J by 1 base, 5 bases remained unmatched. CDR1 and CDR2 (germline): DFQATT, SNEGSKA (reference sequence). The CDR3 sequence: CSAQTSGIQETQYF. CDR3 nucleotide sequence: TGCAGTGCTCAGACTAGCGGAATCCAAGAGACCCAGTACTTC.

A word on this clonotype: Since no conserved phenylalanine or tryptophan closes the CDR3, a read error is the likely cause. The rearrangement uses TRBV28 and TRBJ1-5, with D uncertain. This CDR3 contains 13 residues. Germline V gives CDR1 MDHEN, CDR2 SYDVKM. The CDR3: CAISFESNQPQHL. The DNA of the CDR3 is TGTGCCATCAGTTTTGAGAGCAATCAGCCCCAGCATCTT.

This clonotype appeared a few times. A read error may produce the germline difference seen at one junction end. This chain joins TRBV5-1 and TRBJ2-1; 7 nucleotides agree with TRBD1. Germline CDR1 and CDR2: SGHRS and YFSETQ. The CDR3 is 15 residues long. The CDR3 loop reads CASSLGQGKYNERLF. The CDR3 bases are TGCGCCAGCAGCTTGGGACAGGGAAAGTACAATGAGCGGCTCTTC.

The chain combines TRBV28 with TRBJ2-7, with D tentatively TRBD2 (5 bases). CDR1 and CDR2 from the germline V gene are MDHEN and SYDVKM. Trimming left V 8 bases short and J 0 bases short, with 17 bases between. The CDR3 is 15 amino acids. CDR3 DNA: TGTGCCAGCCCAGTGCGGGCCATCTCCTCCTACGAGCAGTACTTC. It specifies CASPVRAISSYEQYF.

This clonotype was counted ten times or more. The V and J genes are TRBV20-1 and TRBJ1-2; perhaps TRBD1 as D (6 bases). The CDR3 loop spans 14 amino acids. With 5 bases removed from V and 5 bases from J, the gap between germline ends came to 18 bases. Germline V gives CDR1 DFQATT, CDR2 SNEGSKA (reference sequence). CDR3 region: CSAFDRTTSYGYTF. The CDR3 nucleotides read TGCAGTGCTTTCGACAGGACAACGAGTTATGGCTACACCTTC.

Of note for this clonotype: Since a much larger clone is just one base distant, this may be a read error. This rearrangement joins TRBV11-3 to TRBJ2-5, with a possible D match to TRBD2 (5 bases). The germline gives CDR1 SGHNT, CDR2 YENEEA. The CDR3 is 13 amino acids. CDR3 sequence (DNA): TGTGCCAGCAGCTTAGATGGGAGAGAGACCCAGTGCTTC. Protein: CASSLDGRETQCF.

To note about this clonotype: It differs at one base from a far larger clone, so likely a read error. This rearrangement joins TRBV6-4 to TRBJ2-3; 11 bases are shared with TRBD2. The CDR3 length is 18 residues. From germline, CDR1 is MRHNA and CDR2 SNTAGT. The CDR3 DNA is TGTGCCAGCAGTTACGGGTCACTAGCGGGGGTCAGCACAAATACGCAGTATTTT. Protein: CASSYGSLAGVSTNTQYF.

This clonotype was observed at least ten times. The chain employs TRBV3-1 and TRBJ2-3; tentatively, D is TRBD1 (5 bases). Germline V gene sequence: CDR1 LGHDT, CDR2 YNNKEL (reference sequence). The V gene lost 0 bases and the J gene lost 2 bases, with 9 bases spanning the gap. CDR3 size: 15 residues. The CDR3 loop is CASSQETGVTDTQYF. CDR3 coding DNA: TGTGCCAGCAGCCAAGAAACAGGCGTCACAGATACGCAGTATTTT.

For this clonotype: A single base is all that separates this from a far larger clone, so a read error is likely. The chain has TRBV6-4 and TRBJ1-6; possible D gene TRBD1, 5 bases. The CDR3 is 13 residues long. V was cut by 7 bases and J by 11 bases, with 15 bases left in between. The germline V gene has CDR1 MRHNA and CDR2 SNTAGT. This CDR3 reads CASNEDVGAPLHF. For the CDR3, the DNA is TGTGCCAGCAATGAGGATGTGGGGGCACCCCTCCACTTT.

This clonotype was counted many times. The chain is built from TRBV2 and TRBJ1-6; D unclear. The CDR3 consists of 14 residues. V lost 4 bases and J lost 4, with 8 bases in between. CDR1 is SNHLY and CDR2 is FYNNEI in the germline V gene. CDR3: CASSARAYNSPLHF. The CDR3 region has the DNA TGTGCCAGCAGTGCCCGGGCATATAATTCACCCCTCCACTTT. Full variable domain (missing parts from reference TRBV2 and TRBJ1-6): EPEVTQTPSHQVTQMGQEVILRCVPISNHLYFYWYRQILGQKVEFLVSFYNNEISEKSEIFDDQFSVERPDGSNFTLKIRSTKLEDSAMYFCASSARAYNSPLHFGNGTRLTVT.

There are many counts of this clonotype. The rearrangement joins TRBV5-1 to TRBJ2-1, with a possible D match to TRBD1 (5 bases). The V and J ends lost 0 bases and 7 bases respectively, with 14 bases between them. The length of the CDR3 is 15 residues. Germline values: CDR1 SGHRS, CDR2 YFSETQ. The CDR3 nucleotides read TGCGCCAGCAGCTTGGGGCAGGGCTTTCGGAATGAGCAGTTCTTC. Translating gives CASSLGQGFRNEQFF.

This clonotype was detected many times. The chain couples TRBV20-1 to TRBJ2-7; 7 nucleotides agree with TRBD1. J was trimmed by 2 bases and V by 3 bases; bases with no gene match: 4. Germline V CDR1 and CDR2: DFQATT, SNEGSKA (reference sequence). The CDR3 spans 13 residues. The CDR3 loop is CSASDRVAYEQYF. The CDR3 DNA follows: TGCAGTGCTAGCGACAGGGTCGCCTACGAGCAGTACTTC.

This clonotype was observed at least ten times. This rearrangement joins TRBV5-1 to TRBJ2-7, with D maybe TRBD2 (5 bases). CDR1 SGHRS and CDR2 YFSETQ come from the germline V gene. V was shortened by 0 bases and J by 1 base, with 11 bases between the two germline ends. The CDR3 covers 15 residues. CDR3 region: CASSLGGITSYEQYF. DNA for the CDR3: TGCGCCAGCAGCTTGGGAGGGATAACTTCCTACGAGCAGTACTTC.

This clonotype showed up just a few times. This may arise from a read error, as a much more abundant clone is one base away. The CDR3 DNA follows: TGCGCCAGCAGCTGGGGACAGGAAGAGACCCAGTGCTTC. Amino acid sequence: CASSWGQEETQCF. The genes are TRBV5-1 and TRBJ2-5, with TRBD1 identical over 8 bases. The germline V gene has CDR1 SGHRS and CDR2 YFSETQ. The CDR3 consists of 13 residues.

As to this clonotype: The likely explanation is a read error, given a far larger clone one base away. The rearrangement joins TRBV12-3 or TRBV12-4 to TRBJ2-2; either TRBD1 or TRBD2 may fit D (6 bases each). The CDR3 covers 15 residues. Trimming removed 6 bases at V and 7 bases at J, with 18 bases between. CDR3 nucleotides: TGTGCCAGCAGCTACGAGAGTGAGGGGGGCGGGGAGCTGTTTTTT. It encodes CASSYESEGGGELFF.

The genes are TRBV6-2 or TRBV6-3 and TRBJ1-2; 7 bases match TRBD1. The germline CDR1 and CDR2 sequences are MNHEY and SVGEGT. CDR3 length: 12 amino acids. V was pared by 5 bases and J by 9 bases, with 6 bases of the junction left unmatched. In DNA form, the CDR3 reads TGTGCCAGCAGTGAAACAGGGGCGCGCTACACCTTC. Residues: CASSETGARYTF.

This clonotype was seen ten or more times. CDR3 bases: TGCGCCAGCAGCTCCAACCATGAAAGGACAGGGTGGGTTACTTCTGGAAACACCATATATTTT. As protein: CASSSNHERTGWVTSGNTIYF. The J gene is TRBJ1-3, the V gene TRBV5-1, with 8 bases identical to TRBD1. The CDR3 consists of 21 residues. The V gene end was trimmed by 3 bases and the J gene end by 1 base; junction bases not matched to a gene: 21. Germline V gives CDR1 SGHRS, CDR2 YFSETQ.

Worth noting for this clonotype: This likely stems from a read error, as it lies one base from a far larger clone. V is TRBV6-4 and J is TRBJ1-2; no reliable D call. CDR3 length equals 13 residues. V dropped 6 bases and J dropped 4 bases, with 12 bases sitting between them. The germline V gene encodes CDR1 MRHNA and CDR2 SNTAGT. CDR3 bases: TGTGCCAGCAGGCAACGGGTCGTCTATGGCTACACCTTC. Translating gives CASRQRVVYGYTF.

The V call is TRBV10-3, the J call TRBJ2-1; TRBD2 matches 12 bases. V lost 6 bases to trimming and J lost 10 bases; unmatched junction nucleotides: 10. The germline V gene has CDR1 ENHRY and CDR2 SYGVKD. The CDR3 totals 15 residues. The CDR3 region is CAISPGLAGGYEQFF. The CDR3 nucleotides read TGTGCCATCAGCCCGGGGCTAGCGGGGGGGTACGAGCAGTTCTTC.